Described below is a single TCR beta chain sequence and its context. In the PCR, 60 Vbeta and 13 Jbeta primers were used. Assay: immunoSEQ multiplex PCR; the TCRdb copy retains only in-frame clones and omits some. The sample consists of 170,000 or so clones, 77% of them appearing once. The germline V gene encodes CDR1 SGHVS and CDR2 FQNEAQ. The CDR3 extends over 15 amino acids. Unmatched junction bases numbered 7, after V lost 2 bases and J lost 6 bases. The data are from a study of cytomegalovirus exposure and HLA in healthy donors. The sample consisted of PBMCs. The receptor comes from a woman aged 60 to 75 in good health and CMV-seropositive. This sequence joins TRBV7-8 and TRBJ2-3; 8 bases line up with TRBD1. As DNA, the CDR3 is TGTGCCAGCAGCTTAAAACAGGGGGGCTGGGATACGCAGTATTTT. Its protein product is CASSLKQGGWDTQYF.